The clone carrying this T cell receptor beta chain was observed a single time. This entry comes from a study of cytomegalovirus exposure and HLA in healthy donors. Germline V gene data show CDR1 as SQVTM and CDR2 as ANQGSEA. The ends lost 3 bases at V and 4 bases at J; junction bases unmatched: 4. The CDR3 has 14 residues. The data were produced by immunoSEQ multiplex PCR, yet TCRdb's version contains in-frame clones alone and is incomplete. The sample contains some 320,000 clones, roughly nine tenths of which appear only once. The rearrangement links TRBV29-1 to TRBJ2-7, with TRBD1 matching over 12 bases. The sample consisted of PBMCs. The sequence was collected from a woman aged 25-40 years in good health and CMV-seropositive. This chain's CDR3 is CSVEGTGGNYEQYF. In DNA form, the CDR3 reads TGCAGCGTTGAGGGGACAGGGGGCAATTACGAGCAGTACTTC.